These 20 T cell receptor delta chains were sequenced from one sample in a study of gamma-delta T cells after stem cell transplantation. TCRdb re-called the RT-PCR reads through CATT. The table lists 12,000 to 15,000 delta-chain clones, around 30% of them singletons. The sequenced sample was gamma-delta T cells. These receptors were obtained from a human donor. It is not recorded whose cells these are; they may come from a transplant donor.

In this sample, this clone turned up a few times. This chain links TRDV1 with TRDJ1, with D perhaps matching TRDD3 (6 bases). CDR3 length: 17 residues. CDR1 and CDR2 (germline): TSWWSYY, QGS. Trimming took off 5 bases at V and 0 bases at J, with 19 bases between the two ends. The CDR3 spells CALGKFTLGTYTDKLIF. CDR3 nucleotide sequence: TGTGCTCTTGGGAAATTTACTCTGGGGACGTACACCGATAAACTCATCTTT.

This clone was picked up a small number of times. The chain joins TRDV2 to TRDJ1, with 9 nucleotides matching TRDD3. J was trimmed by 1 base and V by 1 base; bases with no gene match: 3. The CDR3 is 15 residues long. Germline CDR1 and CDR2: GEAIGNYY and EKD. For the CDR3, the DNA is TGTGCCTGTGACACAGCTGGGGGATGCACCGATAAACTCATCTTT. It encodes CACDTAGGCTDKLIF.

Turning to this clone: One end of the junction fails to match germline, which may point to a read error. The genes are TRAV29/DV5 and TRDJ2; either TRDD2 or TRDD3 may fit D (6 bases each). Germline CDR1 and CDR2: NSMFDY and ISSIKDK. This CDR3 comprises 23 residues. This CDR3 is CAASDPTTKRGDRNKALTAKLFF. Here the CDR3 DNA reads TGTGCAGCAAGCGATCCTACCACTAAGAGGGGGGACCGAAACAAAGCTTTGACAGCAAAACTCTTCTTT.

CDR3 loop: CALGELNPGQGTDKLIF. The CDR3 nucleotides are TGTGCTCTTGGGGAACTAAATCCCGGACAGGGGACCGATAAACTCATCTTT. V is TRDV1 and J is TRDJ1; no clear D gene. Germline V gene sequence: CDR1 TSWWSYY, CDR2 QGS. Trimming took off 0 bases at V and 2 bases at J, with 16 bases between the two ends. This CDR3 comprises 17 residues.

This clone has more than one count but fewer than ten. CDR3 in amino acids: CASQYTDKLIF. The CDR3 DNA is TGTGCCTCTCAGTACACCGATAAACTCATCTTT. V and J are TRDV3 and TRDJ1; D is undetermined. Between the trimmed V and J ends, which lost 4 bases and 0 bases, there was a span of 6 bases. CDR1 is TVYSNPD and CDR2 is GDNSRS in the germline V gene (reference sequence). The CDR3 spans 11 residues.

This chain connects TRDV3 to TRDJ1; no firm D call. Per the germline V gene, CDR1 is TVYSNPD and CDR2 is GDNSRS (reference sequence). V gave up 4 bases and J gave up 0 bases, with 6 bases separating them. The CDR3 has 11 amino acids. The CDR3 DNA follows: TGTGCCTCACTGCACACCGATAAACTCATCTTT. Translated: CASLHTDKLIF. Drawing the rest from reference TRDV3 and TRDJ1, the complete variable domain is CDKVTQSSPDQTVASGSEVVLLCTYDTVYSNPDLFWYRIRPDYSFQFVFYGDNSRSEGADFTQGRFSVKHILTQKAFHLVISPVRTEDSATYYCASLHTDKLIFGKGTRVTVEP.

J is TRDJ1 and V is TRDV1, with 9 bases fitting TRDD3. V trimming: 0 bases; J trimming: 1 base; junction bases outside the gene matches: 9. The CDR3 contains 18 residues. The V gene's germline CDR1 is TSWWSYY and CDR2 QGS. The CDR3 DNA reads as TGTGCTCTTGGGGAACTTGGCTGGGGGATTTCACTCACCGATAAACTCATCTTT. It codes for CALGELGWGISLTDKLIF.

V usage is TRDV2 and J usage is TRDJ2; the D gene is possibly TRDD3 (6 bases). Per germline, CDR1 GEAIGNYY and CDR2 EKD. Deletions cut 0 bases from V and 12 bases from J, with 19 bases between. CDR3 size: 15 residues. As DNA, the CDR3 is TGTGCCTGTGACACCGGAGGGGATGGGAGGGCAAAACTCTTCTTT. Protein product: CACDTGGDGRAKLFF.

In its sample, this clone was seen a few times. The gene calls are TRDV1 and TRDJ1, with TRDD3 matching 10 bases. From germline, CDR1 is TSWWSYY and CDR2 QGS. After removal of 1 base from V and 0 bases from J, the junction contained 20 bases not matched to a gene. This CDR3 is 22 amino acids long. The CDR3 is CALGEPHSRVTGGCPYTDKLIF. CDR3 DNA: TGTGCTCTTGGGGAACCCCATTCCCGGGTCACTGGGGGATGTCCGTACACCGATAAACTCATCTTT.

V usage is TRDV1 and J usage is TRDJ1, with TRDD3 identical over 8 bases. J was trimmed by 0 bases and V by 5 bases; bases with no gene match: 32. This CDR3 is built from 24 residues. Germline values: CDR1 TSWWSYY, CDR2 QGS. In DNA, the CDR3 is TGTGCTCTTGGGCCTCCTTCCCAGTGTCCCGGAACTGGGGGCCCTCCTCCTTACACCGATAAACTCATCTTT. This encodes CALGPPSQCPGTGGPPPYTDKLIF.

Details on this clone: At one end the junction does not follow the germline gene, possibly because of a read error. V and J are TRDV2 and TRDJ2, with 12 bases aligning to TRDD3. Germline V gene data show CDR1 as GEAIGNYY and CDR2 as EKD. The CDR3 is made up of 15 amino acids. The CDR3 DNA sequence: TGTGCCTGTGACTACTGGGGGATACAGACAGCACACCTCTTCTTT. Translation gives CACDYWGIQTAHLFF.

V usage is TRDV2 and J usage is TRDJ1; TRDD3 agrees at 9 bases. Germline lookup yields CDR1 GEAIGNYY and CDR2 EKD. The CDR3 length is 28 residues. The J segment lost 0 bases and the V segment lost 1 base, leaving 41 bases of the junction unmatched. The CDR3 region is CACDTRGGLAFLTYNILLGELYTDKLIF. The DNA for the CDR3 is TGTGCCTGTGACACGCGGGGGGGACTTGCCTTCCTCACCTACAACATCTTACTGGGGGAGTTGTACACCGATAAACTCATCTTT.

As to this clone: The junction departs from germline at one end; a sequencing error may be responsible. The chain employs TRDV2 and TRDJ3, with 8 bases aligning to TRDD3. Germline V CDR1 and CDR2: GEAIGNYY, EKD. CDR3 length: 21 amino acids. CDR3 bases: TGTGCCTGTGACATCATTAATACTGGGGATACTTCCCCCTGCGACACCCGACAGATGTTTTTC. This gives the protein CACDIINTGDTSPCDTRQMFF.

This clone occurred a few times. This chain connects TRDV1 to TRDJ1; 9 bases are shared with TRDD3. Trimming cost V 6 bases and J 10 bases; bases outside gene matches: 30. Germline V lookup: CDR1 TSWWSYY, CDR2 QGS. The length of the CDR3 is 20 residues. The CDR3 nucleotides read TGTGCTCTTGGTTTCCGCCCTCCGATTTCTGGGGGATTCTCGCAAAGAGGACTCATCTTT. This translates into CALGFRPPISGGFSQRGLIF.

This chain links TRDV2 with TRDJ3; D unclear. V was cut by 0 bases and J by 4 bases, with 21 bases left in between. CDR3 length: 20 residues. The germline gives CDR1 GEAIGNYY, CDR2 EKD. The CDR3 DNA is TGTGCCTGTGACACCAACGAAGTAGGGCATACTCGGTGGGACACCCGACAGATGTTTTTC. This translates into CACDTNEVGHTRWDTRQMFF.

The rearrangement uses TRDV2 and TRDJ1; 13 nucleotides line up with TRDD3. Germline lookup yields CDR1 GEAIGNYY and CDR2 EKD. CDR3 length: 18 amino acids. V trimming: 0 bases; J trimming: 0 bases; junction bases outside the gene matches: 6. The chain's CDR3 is CACDTRLGDTEYTDKLIF. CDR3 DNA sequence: TGTGCCTGTGACACCAGACTGGGGGATACGGAGTACACCGATAAACTCATCTTT.

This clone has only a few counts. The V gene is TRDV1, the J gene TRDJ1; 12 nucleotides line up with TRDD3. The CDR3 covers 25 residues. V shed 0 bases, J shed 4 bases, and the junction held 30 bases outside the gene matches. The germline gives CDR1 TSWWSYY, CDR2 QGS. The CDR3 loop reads CALGELRYRIPYVSGGYASYDKLIF. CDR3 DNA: TGTGCTCTTGGGGAACTAAGATATAGGATTCCCTACGTGTCTGGGGGATACGCGTCCTACGATAAACTCATCTTT.

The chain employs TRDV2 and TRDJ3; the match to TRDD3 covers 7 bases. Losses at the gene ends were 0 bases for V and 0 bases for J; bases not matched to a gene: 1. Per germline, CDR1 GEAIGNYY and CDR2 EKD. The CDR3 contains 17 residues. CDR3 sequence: CACDTTGDSWDTRQMFF. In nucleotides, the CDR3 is TGTGCCTGTGACACCACTGGGGACTCCTGGGACACCCGACAGATGTTTTTC.

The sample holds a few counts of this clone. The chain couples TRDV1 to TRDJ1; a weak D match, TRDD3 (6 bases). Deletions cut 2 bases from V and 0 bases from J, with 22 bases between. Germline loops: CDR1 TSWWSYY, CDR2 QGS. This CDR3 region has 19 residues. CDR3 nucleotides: TGTGCTCTTGGGGAATCAAACGTTCTGGGGCTTGCGTACACCGATAAACTCATCTTT. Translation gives CALGESNVLGLAYTDKLIF.

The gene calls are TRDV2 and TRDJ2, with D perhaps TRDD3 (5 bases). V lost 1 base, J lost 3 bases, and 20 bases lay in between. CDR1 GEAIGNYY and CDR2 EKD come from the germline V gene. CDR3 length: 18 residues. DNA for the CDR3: TGTGCCTGTGACACTCGACCGGGGAGACGACCGCTGACAGCACAACTCTTCTTT. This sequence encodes CACDTRPGRRPLTAQLFF.